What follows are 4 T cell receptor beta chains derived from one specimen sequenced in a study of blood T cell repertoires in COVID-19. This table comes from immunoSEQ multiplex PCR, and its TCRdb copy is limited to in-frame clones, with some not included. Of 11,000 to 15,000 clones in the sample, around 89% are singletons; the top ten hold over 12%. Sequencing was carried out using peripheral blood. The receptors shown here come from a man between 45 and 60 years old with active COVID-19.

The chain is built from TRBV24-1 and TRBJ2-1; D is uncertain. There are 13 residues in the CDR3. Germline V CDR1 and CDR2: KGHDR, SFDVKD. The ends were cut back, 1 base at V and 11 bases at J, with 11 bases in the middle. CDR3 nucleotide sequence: TGTGCCACCAGTGATTTCCCAGGTACTCAGCAGTTCTTC. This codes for CATSDFPGTQQFF.

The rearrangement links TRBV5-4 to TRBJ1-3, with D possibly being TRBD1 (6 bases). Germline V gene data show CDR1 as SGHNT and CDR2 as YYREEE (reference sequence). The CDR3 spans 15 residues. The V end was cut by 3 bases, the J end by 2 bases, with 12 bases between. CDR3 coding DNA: TGTGCCAGCAGCTCCGGACAGAGGACTGGAAACACCATATATTTT. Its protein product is CASSSGQRTGNTIYF. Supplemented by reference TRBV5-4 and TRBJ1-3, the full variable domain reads ETGVTQSPTHLIKTRGQQVTLRCSSQSGHNTVSWYQQALGQGPQFIFQYYREEENGRGNFPPRFSGLQFPNYSSELNVNALELDDSALYLCASSSGQRTGNTIYFGEGSWLTVV.

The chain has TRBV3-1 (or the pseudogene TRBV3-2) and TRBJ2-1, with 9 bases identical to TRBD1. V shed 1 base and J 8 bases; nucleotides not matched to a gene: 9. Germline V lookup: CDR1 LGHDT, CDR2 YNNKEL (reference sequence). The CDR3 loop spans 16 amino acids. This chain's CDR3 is CASSQAGTGRVDEQFF. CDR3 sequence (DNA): TGTGCCAGCAGCCAAGCCGGGACAGGGAGAGTGGATGAGCAGTTCTTC.

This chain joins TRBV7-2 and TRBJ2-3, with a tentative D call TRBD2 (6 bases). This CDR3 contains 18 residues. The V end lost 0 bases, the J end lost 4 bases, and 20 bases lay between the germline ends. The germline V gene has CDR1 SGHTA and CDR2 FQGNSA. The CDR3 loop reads CASSLALGIGGPADTQYF. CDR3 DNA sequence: TGTGCCAGCAGCTTAGCGCTAGGCATAGGAGGGCCGGCAGATACGCAGTATTTT.